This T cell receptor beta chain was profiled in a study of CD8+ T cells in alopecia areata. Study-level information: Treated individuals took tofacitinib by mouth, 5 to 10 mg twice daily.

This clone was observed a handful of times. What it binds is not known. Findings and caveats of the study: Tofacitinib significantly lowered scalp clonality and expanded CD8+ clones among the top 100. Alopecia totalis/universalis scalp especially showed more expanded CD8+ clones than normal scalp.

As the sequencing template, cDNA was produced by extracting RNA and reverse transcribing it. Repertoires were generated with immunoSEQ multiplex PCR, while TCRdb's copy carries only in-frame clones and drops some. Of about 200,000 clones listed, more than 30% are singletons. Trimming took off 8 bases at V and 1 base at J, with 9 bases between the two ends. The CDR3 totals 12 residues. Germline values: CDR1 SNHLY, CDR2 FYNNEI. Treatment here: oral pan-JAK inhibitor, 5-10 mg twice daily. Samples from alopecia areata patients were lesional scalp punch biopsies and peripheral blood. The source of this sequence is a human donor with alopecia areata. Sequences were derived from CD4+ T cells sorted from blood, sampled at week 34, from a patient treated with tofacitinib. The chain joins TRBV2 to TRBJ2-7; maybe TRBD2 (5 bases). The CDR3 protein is CASSWTSYEQYF. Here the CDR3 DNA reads TGTGCCAGCTCGTGGACTTCCTACGAGCAGTACTTC.